This T cell receptor (beta chain) was obtained from a study of cytomegalovirus exposure and HLA in healthy donors. In the study overall: A preliminary data release comprised roughly 80 million unique TCRs obtained from HLA-typed donors.

In the case of this clone: Antigen unknown.

V gave up 3 bases and J gave up 6 bases, with 8 bases separating them. The CDR3 loop spans 11 amino acids. In germline, CDR1 is DFQATT, CDR2 SNEGSKA (reference sequence). It was with 60 Vbeta and 13 Jbeta primers that the PCR ran. The protocol was immunoSEQ multiplex PCR, while the TCRdb copy is restricted to in-frame clones and leaves out a portion. Seen here are 100,000 or so clones, over 65% observed once, and the top ten hold around 4.3%. General study points: The only immune exposure information that was available was CMV serostatus. The authors later linked a missense DCLRE1C variant to TCR beta V- and J-gene trimming. Per a prior analysis, the majority of TCR beta V segments were productive roughly 87% or roughly 30% of the time.

Sequenced: PBMCs. The chain couples TRBV20-1 to TRBJ1-1; D is unclear. This clonotype was sampled from a woman aged 40-49 years in good health and CMV-seropositive. This CDR3 is CSASIAAEAFF. The CDR3 DNA reads as TGCAGTGCTAGCATCGCGGCTGAAGCTTTCTTT.